The 30 T cell receptor beta chains in this list originate from one sample, sequenced in a study of cytomegalovirus exposure and HLA in healthy donors. The PCR contained 60 Vbeta and 13 Jbeta primers. Produced via immunoSEQ multiplex PCR; TCRdb's table is partial and in-frame only. This table holds roughly 200,000 clones, approximately 11% found once. The sample taken for sequencing was PBMCs. Every receptor here comes from a man aged 45-65 years in good health and CMV-seropositive.

The chain is built from TRBV7-2 and TRBJ2-7, with TRBD2 matching over 8 bases. The CDR3 consists of 15 residues. The V segment lost 5 bases and the J segment 2 bases; nucleotides outside the gene matches: 8. Per the germline V gene, CDR1 is SGHTA and CDR2 is FQGNSA. The CDR3: CASSRGGSGTYEQYF. CDR3 nucleotides: TGTGCCAGCAGCCGAGGGGGTAGCGGGACCTACGAGCAGTACTTC. Drawing the rest from reference TRBV7-2 and TRBJ2-7, the complete variable domain is GAGVSQSPSNKVTEKGKDVELRCDPISGHTALYWYRQSLGQGLEFLIYFQGNSAPDKSGLPSDRFSAERTGGSVSTLTIQRTQQEDSAVYLCASSRGGSGTYEQYFGPGTRLTVT.

In this sample, this clone turned up once. This chain links TRBV28 with TRBJ1-5; TRBD1 agrees at 9 bases. The V gene's germline CDR1 is MDHEN and CDR2 SYDVKM. The CDR3 has 14 residues. J gave up 7 bases and V 6 bases, and 7 bases lay outside the gene matches. CDR3 sequence reads: CASSPTGGVQPQHF. DNA of the CDR3: TGTGCCAGCAGCCCCACAGGGGGCGTGCAGCCCCAGCATTTT.

The rearrangement links TRBV27 to TRBJ2-2; a weak D match, TRBD1 (6 bases). V was clipped by 5 bases and J by 5 bases, with 15 bases between them. The V gene's germline CDR1 is MNHEY and CDR2 SMNVEV (reference sequence). There are 15 residues in the CDR3. CDR3 protein: CASSMTGSWTGELFF. CDR3 nucleotides: TGTGCCAGCAGTATGACAGGTAGTTGGACCGGGGAGCTGTTTTTT.

The chain combines TRBV11-3 with TRBJ1-2; D is unresolved. The CDR3 consists of 14 residues. Per germline, CDR1 SGHNT and CDR2 YENEEA. V was pared by 5 bases and J by 1 base, with 11 bases between. DNA of the CDR3: TGTGCCAGCAGCCTTTGGGAGTTTAACTATGGCTACACCTTC. Translating gives CASSLWEFNYGYTF.

The rearrangement links TRBV7-2 to TRBJ2-2; possible D gene TRBD1, 6 bases. The germline gives CDR1 SGHTA, CDR2 FQGNSA. V dropped 5 bases and J dropped 1 base, with 8 bases sitting between them. The CDR3 spans 14 residues. The CDR3 DNA reads TGTGCCAGCAGCGTACAGGGGAACACCGGGGAGCTGTTTTTT. It yields the protein CASSVQGNTGELFF.

The CDR3 DNA is TGTGCCAGCAGCCACTCCCCCCCCCGACAGGGGCTTAATGAAAAACTGTTTTTT. Translation: CASSHSPPRQGLNEKLFF. The chain links TRBV11-2 to TRBJ1-4; 8 positions agree with TRBD1. The trim removed 5 bases at V and 4 bases at J, leaving 15 bases unmatched. The CDR3 length is 18 residues. CDR1 and CDR2 from the germline V gene are SGHAT and FQNNGV.

This clone was recorded a few times. The chain links TRBV5-1 to TRBJ2-1; weak D call: TRBD2 (6 bases). Trimming took off 7 bases at V and 0 bases at J, with 14 bases between the two ends. Germline V gives CDR1 SGHRS, CDR2 YFSETQ. This CDR3 has 15 residues. CDR3 sequence (DNA): TGCGCCAGCCAGGAGGGCCGGAGCTCCTACAATGAGCAGTTCTTC. This codes for CASQEGRSSYNEQFF.

This chain uses TRBV30 with TRBJ2-5, with TRBD2 matching over 8 bases. Germline V lookup: CDR1 GTSNPN, CDR2 SVGIG (reference sequence). CDR3 length equals 15 residues. Unmatched junction bases numbered 10, after V lost 2 bases and J lost 5 bases. CDR3 residues: CAWSRTSPESETQYF. The CDR3 DNA sequence: TGTGCCTGGAGTCGGACTAGCCCCGAGTCGGAGACCCAGTACTTC.

The genes are TRBV7-9 and TRBJ1-3; TRBD1 might be the D (5 bases). The V gene lost 8 bases and the J gene lost 4 bases, with 12 bases spanning the gap. This CDR3 region has 13 residues. Germline lookup yields CDR1 SEHNR and CDR2 FQNEAQ (reference sequence). The chain's CDR3 is CASGGTRGNTIYF. In DNA, the CDR3 is TGTGCCAGCGGCGGGACCCGAGGAAACACCATATATTTT.

This chain uses TRBV10-2 with TRBJ2-7; TRBD2 agrees at 9 bases. The CDR3 spans 16 residues. The V and J ends lost 3 bases and 1 base, in that order; junction bases with no gene match: 7. Germline CDR1 WSHSY, CDR2 SAAADI. Here the CDR3 DNA reads TGCGCCAGCAGTGATAGGGCGGGGGGGCCTTCCTACGAGCAGTACTTC. It yields the protein CASSDRAGGPSYEQYF.

This clone occurred a few times. The genes are TRBV4-1 and TRBJ2-1; the D gene is possibly TRBD1 (6 bases). Trimming removed 6 bases at V and 8 bases at J, with 23 bases between. The CDR3 is made up of 16 amino acids. Germline CDR1 MGHRA, CDR2 YSYEKL. CDR3 in DNA: TGCGCCAGCAGTCCCCGAGGGGGTAGGCCCGGGGATGAGCAGTTCTTC. As protein: CASSPRGGRPGDEQFF.

The chain uses TRBV10-3 and TRBJ1-2, with TRBD1 matching 8 bases. Germline trimming cut 10 bases from V and 8 bases from J; bases unmatched to any gene: 6. CDR3 length: 11 amino acids. Germline V gene data show CDR1 as ENHRY and CDR2 as SYGVKD. The CDR3 DNA is TGTGCCACCAGGACAGGGATCGGCTACACCTTC. This encodes CATRTGIGYTF.

CDR3 DNA: TGCGCCAGCAGCCAAGATCTATATCCGAGCGTTCTTGGCTACACCTTC. Translated, it gives CASSQDLYPSVLGYTF. This rearrangement joins TRBV4-3 to TRBJ1-2; D gene uncertain. Trimming pared 0 bases from V and 7 bases from J, leaving 18 bases between. Germline V CDR1 and CDR2: LGHNA, YSLEER. This CDR3 comprises 16 residues.

This chain joins TRBV25-1 and TRBJ1-1, with TRBD1 matching 8 bases. V dropped 5 bases and J dropped 0; count of bases not matched to a gene: 5. The CDR3 has 15 amino acids. The germline CDR1 and CDR2 sequences are MGHDK and SYGVNS. The DNA for the CDR3 is TGTGCCAGCAGTACCCGACAGGGGCTGAACACTGAAGCTTTCTTT. Translation: CASSTRQGLNTEAFF.

This clone was detected a few times. The chain links TRBV7-2 to TRBJ2-3, with a tentative D call TRBD1 (6 bases). CDR3 length: 15 amino acids. Trimming cost V 2 bases and J 9 bases, with 18 bases left between them. Germline V gene sequence: CDR1 SGHTA, CDR2 FQGNSA. In nucleotides, the CDR3 is TGTGCCAGCAGCTTAAATAATGTAGCAGGGGCCACGCAGTATTTT. It yields the protein CASSLNNVAGATQYF.

This clone was detected a few times. The chain carries TRBV5-1 and TRBJ2-3, with D hard to call. The CDR3 runs to 14 residues. Deletions cut 1 base from V and 0 bases from J, with 6 bases between. The germline CDR1 and CDR2 sequences are SGHRS and YFSETQ. The CDR3 loop reads CASSLTVSTDTQYF. The CDR3 DNA sequence: TGCGCCAGCAGCTTGACAGTTAGCACAGATACGCAGTATTTT.

This clone was counted between two and nine times. The chain carries TRBV5-6 and TRBJ2-6, with 7 bases that match TRBD1. The germline gives CDR1 SGHDT, CDR2 YYEEEE. The J segment lost 4 bases and the V segment lost 2 bases, leaving 6 bases of the junction unmatched. CDR3 size: 16 residues. The CDR3 bases are TGTGCCAGCAGCTTAGGGGGCGACCGGGGGGCCAACGTCCTGACTTTC. Protein: CASSLGGDRGANVLTF.

This clone turned up a few times. The chain is built from TRBV5-1 and TRBJ1-3; D gene unclear. V was clipped by 5 bases and J by 3 bases, with 12 bases between them. The length of the CDR3 is 14 residues. Per the germline V gene, CDR1 is SGHRS and CDR2 is YFSETQ. Here the CDR3 reads CASSPEGYGNTIYF. CDR3 DNA: TGCGCCAGCAGTCCGGAGGGTTATGGAAACACCATATATTTT.

This clone occurred a few times. J is TRBJ2-1 and V is TRBV14; possibly TRBD2 for D (6 bases). The germline V gene encodes CDR1 SGHDN and CDR2 FVKESK. The V gene lost 6 bases and the J gene lost 6 bases, with 12 bases spanning the gap. The CDR3 is made up of 13 amino acids. Here the CDR3 DNA reads TGTGCCAGCAGACTCGGGGGTGGCAATGAGCAGTTCTTC. The encoded protein is CASRLGGGNEQFF.

V and J are TRBV1 and TRBJ2-6; the table's D call TRBD2 went unverified against the DNA. TRBV1 is labeled a pseudogene. The CDR3 consists of 20 residues. The CDR3 region is CTSSQGSVKGGRSGANVLTF. DNA of the CDR3: TGCACCAGCAGCCAAGGTAGCGTTAAGGGTGGTAGGTCTGGGGCCAACGTCCTGACTTTC.

This clone has just a few counts. The V call is TRBV28, the J call TRBJ2-5, with TRBD2 matching 11 bases. Germline trimming cut 4 bases from V and 1 base from J; bases unmatched to any gene: 5. This CDR3 has 16 residues. From germline, CDR1 is MDHEN and CDR2 SYDVKM. Here the CDR3 DNA reads TGTGCCAGCAGTTCCCGGACTAGCGGGCCCCAAGAGACCCAGTACTTC. Amino acids: CASSSRTSGPQETQYF. The full variable domain, in which reference TRBV28 and TRBJ2-5 provide the parts outside the CDR3, is DVKVTQSSRYLVKRTGEKVFLECVQDMDHENMFWYRQDPGLGLRLIYFSYDVKMKEKGDIPEGYSVSREKKERFSLILESASTNQTSMYLCASSSRTSGPQETQYFGPGTRLLVL.

V gene TRBV7-9 combines with J gene TRBJ1-1; 8 positions match TRBD1. The germline CDR1 and CDR2 sequences are SEHNR and FQNEAQ (reference sequence). V shed 4 bases and J 4 bases; nucleotides not matched to a gene: 11. The CDR3 sequence is 16 residues long. This CDR3 reads CASSSGQGGFSTEAFF. CDR3 in DNA: TGTGCCAGCAGCTCCGGACAGGGAGGGTTTAGCACTGAAGCTTTCTTT.

The rearrangement links TRBV6-1 to TRBJ1-3; D gene uncertain. V was trimmed by 3 bases and J by 8 bases, leaving 8 bases between them. CDR3 size: 12 residues. Germline CDR1 is MNHNS and CDR2 is SASEGT. The CDR3 loop reads CASSDLRDTIYF. CDR3 DNA sequence: TGTGCCAGCAGTGATCTACGGGACACCATATATTTT.

This clone was observed a handful of times. The chain combines TRBV5-8 with TRBJ2-5; 11 nucleotides match TRBD1. This CDR3 contains 16 residues. With 0 bases clipped from V and 5 bases from J, the junction kept 6 bases outside the gene matches. The germline gives CDR1 SGHTS, CDR2 YDEGEE. CDR3 bases: TGTGCCAGCAGCTTGGGAGTGGGACAGGGGGTCGAGACCCAGTACTTC. It yields the protein CASSLGVGQGVETQYF.

This rearrangement joins TRBV6-6 to TRBJ2-2; 10 nucleotides match TRBD1. The germline gives CDR1 MNHNY, CDR2 SVGAGI (reference sequence). The CDR3 extends over 16 amino acids. V gave up 4 bases and J gave up 4 bases; unmatched junction bases: 6. The CDR3 region is CASSWGTGVITGELFF. DNA for the CDR3: TGTGCCAGCAGTTGGGGGACAGGGGTGATCACCGGGGAGCTGTTTTTT.

The CDR3: CASRTGNQPQHF. Here the CDR3 DNA reads TGTGCCAGCCGGACAGGGAACCAGCCCCAGCATTTT. The chain recombines TRBV6-5 with TRBJ1-5; 8 positions match TRBD1. Germline CDR1 and CDR2: MNHEY and SVGAGI. The V segment lost 8 bases and the J segment 7 bases; nucleotides outside the gene matches: 4. This CDR3 is 12 amino acids long.

The chain joins TRBV7-2 to TRBJ2-3, with D perhaps TRBD1 (5 bases). With 2 bases removed from V and 6 bases from J, the gap between germline ends came to 6 bases. This CDR3 region has 12 residues. Per the germline V gene, CDR1 is SGHTA and CDR2 is FQGNSA. CDR3 region: CASSLHRDTQYF. CDR3 in DNA: TGTGCCAGCAGCTTACACAGGGATACGCAGTATTTT.

The chain carries TRBV11-3 and TRBJ1-2, with TRBD1 matching over 8 bases. There are 18 residues in the CDR3. Germline V gene data show CDR1 as SGHNT and CDR2 as YENEEA. With 5 bases clipped from V and 3 bases from J, the junction kept 17 bases outside the gene matches. CDR3 region: CASSTGFLAGGADYGYTF. The CDR3 DNA reads TGTGCCAGCAGCACGGGGTTCTTAGCAGGGGGCGCAGACTATGGCTACACCTTC.

This clone was found a few times. The V and J genes are TRBV6-5 and TRBJ2-1; 12 bases map to TRBD1. V gave up 2 bases and J gave up 9 bases; unmatched junction bases: 5. This CDR3 region has 15 residues. Germline CDR1 is MNHEY and CDR2 is SVGAGI. The CDR3: CASSYTGTGGGEQFF. CDR3 nucleotides: TGTGCCAGCAGTTACACCGGGACAGGGGGCGGTGAGCAGTTCTTC.

This clone has just a few counts. The chain has TRBV10-1 and TRBJ2-5; 11 bases line up with TRBD2. Trimming removed 2 bases from V and 7 bases from J; junction bases left unmatched: 9. Germline CDR1 reads WNHNN; CDR2 reads SYGVQD (reference sequence). The CDR3 consists of 16 residues. The CDR3 DNA reads as TGCGCCAGCAGTGAGGAGGCTAGCGGGGGGCAGGGGACCCAGTACTTC. Translating it yields CASSEEASGGQGTQYF.